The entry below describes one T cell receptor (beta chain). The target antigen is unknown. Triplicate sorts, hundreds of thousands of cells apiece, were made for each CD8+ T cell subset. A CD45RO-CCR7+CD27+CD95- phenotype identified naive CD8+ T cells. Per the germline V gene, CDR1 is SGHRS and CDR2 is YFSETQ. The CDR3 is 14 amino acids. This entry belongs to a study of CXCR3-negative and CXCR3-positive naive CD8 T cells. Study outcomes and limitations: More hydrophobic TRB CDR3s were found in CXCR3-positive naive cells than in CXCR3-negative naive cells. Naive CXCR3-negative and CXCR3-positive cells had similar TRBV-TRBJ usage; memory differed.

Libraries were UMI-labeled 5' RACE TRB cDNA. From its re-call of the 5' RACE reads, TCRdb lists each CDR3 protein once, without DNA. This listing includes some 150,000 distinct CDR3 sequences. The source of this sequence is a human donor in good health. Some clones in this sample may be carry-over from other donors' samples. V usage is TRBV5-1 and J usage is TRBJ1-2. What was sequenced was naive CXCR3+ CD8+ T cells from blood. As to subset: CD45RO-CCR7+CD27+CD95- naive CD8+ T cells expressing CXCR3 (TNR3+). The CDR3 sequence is CASSLLFPEQGYTF. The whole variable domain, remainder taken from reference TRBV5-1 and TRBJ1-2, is KAGVTQTPRYLIKTRGQQVTLSCSPISGHRSVSWYQQTPGQGLQFLFEYFSETQRNKGNFPGRFSGRQFSNSRSEMNVSTLELGDSALYLCASSLLFPEQGYTFGSGTRLTVV.